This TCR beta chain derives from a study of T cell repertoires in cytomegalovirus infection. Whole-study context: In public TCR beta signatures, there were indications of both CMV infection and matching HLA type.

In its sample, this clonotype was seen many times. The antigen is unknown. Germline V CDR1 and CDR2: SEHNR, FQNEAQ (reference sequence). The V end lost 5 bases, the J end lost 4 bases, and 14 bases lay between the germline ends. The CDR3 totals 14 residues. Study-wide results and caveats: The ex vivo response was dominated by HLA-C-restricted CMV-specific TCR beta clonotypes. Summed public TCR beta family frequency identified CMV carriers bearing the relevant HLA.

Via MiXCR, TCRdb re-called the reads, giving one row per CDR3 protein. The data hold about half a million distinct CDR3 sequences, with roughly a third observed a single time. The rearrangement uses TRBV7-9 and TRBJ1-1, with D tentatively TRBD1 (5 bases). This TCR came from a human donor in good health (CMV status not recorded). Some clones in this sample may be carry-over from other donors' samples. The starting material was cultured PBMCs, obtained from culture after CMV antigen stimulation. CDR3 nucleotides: TGTGCCAGCAGCACCTTCGGGGGTTTCACTGAAGCTTTCTTT. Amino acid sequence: CASSTFGGFTEAFF.